Here is one T cell receptor beta chain with its context. The antigen is unknown. The entry originates in a study of T cells in tumors after PD-1 blockade. This table comes from immunoSEQ multiplex PCR, and its TCRdb copy is limited to in-frame clones, with some not included. The repertoire holds tens of thousands of clones, with approximately 73% as singletons. Study observations and caveats: Some novel exhausted tumor clones appeared in pre-treatment blood, suggesting peripheral recruitment.

In germline, CDR1 is DFQATT, CDR2 SNEGSKA (reference sequence). There are 13 residues in the CDR3. V was clipped by 3 bases and J by 7 bases, with 10 bases between them. The receptor was derived from a human donor with basal cell carcinoma. V usage is TRBV20-1 and J usage is TRBJ1-6; no clear D. The input for sequencing was PBMCs, taken after anti-PD-1 treatment. The CDR3 sequence: CSASRQPNSPLHF. CDR3 DNA sequence: TGCAGTGCTAGTAGGCAGCCCAATTCACCCCTCCACTTT.